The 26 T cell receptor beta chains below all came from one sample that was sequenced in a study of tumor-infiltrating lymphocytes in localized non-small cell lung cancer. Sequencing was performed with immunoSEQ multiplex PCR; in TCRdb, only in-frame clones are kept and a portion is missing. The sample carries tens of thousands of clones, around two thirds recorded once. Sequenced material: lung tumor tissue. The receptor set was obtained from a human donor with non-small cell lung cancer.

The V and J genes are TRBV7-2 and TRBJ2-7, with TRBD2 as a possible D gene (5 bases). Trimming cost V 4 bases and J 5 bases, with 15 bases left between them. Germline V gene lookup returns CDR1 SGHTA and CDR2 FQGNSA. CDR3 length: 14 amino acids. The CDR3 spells CASSSFRDHNEQYF. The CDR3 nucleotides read TGTGCCAGCAGCTCATTCCGGGATCATAACGAGCAGTACTTC.

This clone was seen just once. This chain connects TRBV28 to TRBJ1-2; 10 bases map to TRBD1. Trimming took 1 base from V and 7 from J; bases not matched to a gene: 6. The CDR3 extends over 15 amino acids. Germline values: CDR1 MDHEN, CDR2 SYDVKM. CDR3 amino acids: CASSLSRQGAAGYTF. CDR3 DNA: TGTGCCAGCAGTTTATCCCGACAGGGGGCAGCTGGCTACACCTTC.

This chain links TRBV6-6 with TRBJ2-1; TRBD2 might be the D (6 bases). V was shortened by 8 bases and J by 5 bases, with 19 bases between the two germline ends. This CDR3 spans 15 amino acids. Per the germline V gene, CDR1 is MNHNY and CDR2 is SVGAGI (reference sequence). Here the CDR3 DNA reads TGTGCCAGCTCCGAACCCGGAACGGGGGACAATGAGCAGTTCTTC. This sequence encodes CASSEPGTGDNEQFF.

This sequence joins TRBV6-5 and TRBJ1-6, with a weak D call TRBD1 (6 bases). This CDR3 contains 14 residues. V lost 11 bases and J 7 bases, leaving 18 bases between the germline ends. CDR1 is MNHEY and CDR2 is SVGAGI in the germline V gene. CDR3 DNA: TGTGCCTCCTGGGGGCAGGAGATGAATTCACCCCTCCACTTT. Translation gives CASWGQEMNSPLHF.

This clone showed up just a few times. The CDR3, as DNA: TGTGCCTGGAGTTGCGCTTTCGAGCAGTACTTC. This codes for CAWSCAFEQYF. The V call is TRBV30, the J call TRBJ2-7; D remains ambiguous. V gave up 2 bases and J gave up 6 bases, with 8 bases separating them. The CDR3 length is 11 residues. Germline V gives CDR1 GTSNPN, CDR2 SVGIG (reference sequence).

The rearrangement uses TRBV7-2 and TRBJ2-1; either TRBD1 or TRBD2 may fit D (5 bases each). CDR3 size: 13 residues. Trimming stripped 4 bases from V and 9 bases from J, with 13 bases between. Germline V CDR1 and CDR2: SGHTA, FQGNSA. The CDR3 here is CASSSTGAGEQFF. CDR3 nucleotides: TGTGCCAGCAGCTCCACCGGGGCGGGTGAGCAGTTCTTC.

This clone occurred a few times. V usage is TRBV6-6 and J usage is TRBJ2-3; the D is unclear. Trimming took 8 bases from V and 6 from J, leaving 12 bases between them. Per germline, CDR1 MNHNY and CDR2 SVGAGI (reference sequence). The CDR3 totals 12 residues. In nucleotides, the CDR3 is TGTGCCAGCGGATCAACTACGGATACGCAGTATTTT. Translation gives CASGSTTDTQYF.

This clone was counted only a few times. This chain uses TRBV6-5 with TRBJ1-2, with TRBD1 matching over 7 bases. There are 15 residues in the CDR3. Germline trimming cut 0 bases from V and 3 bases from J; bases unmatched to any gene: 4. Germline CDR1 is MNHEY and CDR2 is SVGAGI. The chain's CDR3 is CASSYSITGDYGYTF. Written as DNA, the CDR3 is TGTGCCAGCAGTTACTCGATAACAGGGGACTATGGCTACACCTTC.

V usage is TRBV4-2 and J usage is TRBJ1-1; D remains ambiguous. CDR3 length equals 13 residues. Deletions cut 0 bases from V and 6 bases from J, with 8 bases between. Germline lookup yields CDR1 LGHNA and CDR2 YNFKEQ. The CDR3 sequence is CASSQEIVPEAFF. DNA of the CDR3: TGTGCCAGCAGCCAAGAAATTGTCCCTGAAGCTTTCTTT.

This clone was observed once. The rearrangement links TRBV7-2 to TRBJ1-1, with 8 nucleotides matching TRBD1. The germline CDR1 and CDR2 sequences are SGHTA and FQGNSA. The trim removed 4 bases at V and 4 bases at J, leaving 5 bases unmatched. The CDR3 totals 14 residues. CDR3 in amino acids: CASSSTGGSTEAFF. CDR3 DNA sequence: TGTGCCAGCAGCTCTACAGGGGGAAGCACTGAAGCTTTCTTT.

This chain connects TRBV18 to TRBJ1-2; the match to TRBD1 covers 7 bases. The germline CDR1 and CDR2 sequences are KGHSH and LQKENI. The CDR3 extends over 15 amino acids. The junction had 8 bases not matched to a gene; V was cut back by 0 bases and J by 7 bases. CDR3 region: CASSPPFRTGGGYTF. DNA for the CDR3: TGTGCCAGCTCACCACCGTTCAGGACAGGAGGTGGCTACACCTTC.

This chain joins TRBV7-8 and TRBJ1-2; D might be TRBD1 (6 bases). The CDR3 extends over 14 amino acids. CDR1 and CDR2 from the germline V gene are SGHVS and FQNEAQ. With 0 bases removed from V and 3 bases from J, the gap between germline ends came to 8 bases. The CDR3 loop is CASSLARTDYGYTF. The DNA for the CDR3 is TGTGCCAGCAGCTTAGCACGGACAGACTATGGCTACACCTTC.

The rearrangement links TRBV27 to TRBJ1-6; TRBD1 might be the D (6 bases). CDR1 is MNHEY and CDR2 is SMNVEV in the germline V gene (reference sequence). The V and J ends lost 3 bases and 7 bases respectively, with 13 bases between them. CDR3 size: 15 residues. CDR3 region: CASSLMGASNSPLHF. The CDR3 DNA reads TGTGCCAGCAGTTTGATGGGGGCGTCGAATTCACCCCTCCACTTT.

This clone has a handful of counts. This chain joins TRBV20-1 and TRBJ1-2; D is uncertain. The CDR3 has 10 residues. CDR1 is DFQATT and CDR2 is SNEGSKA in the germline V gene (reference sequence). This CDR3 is CSAPVGGYTF. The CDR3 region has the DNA TGCAGCGCCCCAGTTGGTGGCTACACCTTC.

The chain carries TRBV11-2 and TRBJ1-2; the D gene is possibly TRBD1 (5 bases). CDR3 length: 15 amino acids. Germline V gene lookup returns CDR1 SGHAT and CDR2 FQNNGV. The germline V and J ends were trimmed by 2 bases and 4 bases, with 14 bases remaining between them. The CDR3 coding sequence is TGTGCCAGCAGCTTATCGCAGGGAGGGACCTATGGCTACACCTTC. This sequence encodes CASSLSQGGTYGYTF.

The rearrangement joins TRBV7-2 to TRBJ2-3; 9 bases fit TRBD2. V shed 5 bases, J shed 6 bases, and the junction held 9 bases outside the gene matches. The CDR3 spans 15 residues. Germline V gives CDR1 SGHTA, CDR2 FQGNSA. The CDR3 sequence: CASSPTGTSSDTQYF. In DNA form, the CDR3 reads TGTGCCAGCAGCCCAACCGGGACTAGCAGTGATACGCAGTATTTT.

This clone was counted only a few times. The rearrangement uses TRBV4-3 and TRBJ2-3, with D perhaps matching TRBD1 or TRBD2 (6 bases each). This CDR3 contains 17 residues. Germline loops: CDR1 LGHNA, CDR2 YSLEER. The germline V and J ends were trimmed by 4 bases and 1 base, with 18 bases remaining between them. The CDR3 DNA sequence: TGCGCCAGCAGCCGCATCGCCGACGGGGGCGGCACAGATACGCAGTATTTT. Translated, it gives CASSRIADGGGTDTQYF.

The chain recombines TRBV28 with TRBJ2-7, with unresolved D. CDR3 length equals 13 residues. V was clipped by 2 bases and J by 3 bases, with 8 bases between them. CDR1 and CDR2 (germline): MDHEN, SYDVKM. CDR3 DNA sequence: TGTGCCAGCAGTTTAAGGCAGCTCTACGAGCAGTACTTC. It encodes CASSLRQLYEQYF.

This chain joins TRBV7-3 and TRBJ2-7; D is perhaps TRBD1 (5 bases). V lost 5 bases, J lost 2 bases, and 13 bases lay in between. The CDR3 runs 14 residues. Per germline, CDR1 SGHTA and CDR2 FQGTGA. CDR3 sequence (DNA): TGTGCCAGCAGCCCTACAGGACAAGCCTACGAGCAGTACTTC. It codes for CASSPTGQAYEQYF.

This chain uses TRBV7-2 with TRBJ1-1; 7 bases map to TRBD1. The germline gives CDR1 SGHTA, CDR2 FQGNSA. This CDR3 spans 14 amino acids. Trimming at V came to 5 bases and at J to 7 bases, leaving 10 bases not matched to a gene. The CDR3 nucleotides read TGTGCCAGCAGCCCGGAAGGGACAGTCAGTGAAGCTTTCTTT. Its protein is CASSPEGTVSEAFF.

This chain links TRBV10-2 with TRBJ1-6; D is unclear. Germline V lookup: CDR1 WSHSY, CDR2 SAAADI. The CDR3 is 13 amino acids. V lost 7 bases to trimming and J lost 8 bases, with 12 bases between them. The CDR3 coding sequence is TGCGCCAGCATCAATGGGTGGGATTCACCCCTCCACTTT. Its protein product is CASINGWDSPLHF.

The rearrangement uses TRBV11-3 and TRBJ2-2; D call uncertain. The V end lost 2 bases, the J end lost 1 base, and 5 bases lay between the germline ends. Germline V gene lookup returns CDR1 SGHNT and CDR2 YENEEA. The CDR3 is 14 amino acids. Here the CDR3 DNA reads TGTGCCAGCAGCTTATTAGGGAACACCGGGGAGCTGTTTTTT. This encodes CASSLLGNTGELFF.

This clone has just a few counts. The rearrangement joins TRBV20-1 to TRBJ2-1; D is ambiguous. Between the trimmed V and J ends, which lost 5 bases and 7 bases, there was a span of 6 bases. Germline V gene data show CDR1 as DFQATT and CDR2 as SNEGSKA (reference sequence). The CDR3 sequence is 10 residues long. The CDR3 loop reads CSAHNNEQFF. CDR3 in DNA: TGCAGTGCTCATAATAATGAGCAGTTCTTC.

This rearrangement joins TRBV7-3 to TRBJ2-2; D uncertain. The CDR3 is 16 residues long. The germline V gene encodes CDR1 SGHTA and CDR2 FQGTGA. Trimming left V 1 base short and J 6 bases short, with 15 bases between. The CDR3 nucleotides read TGTGCCAGCAGCTTAATGTCTCTCGGTTCGGCCGGGGAGCTGTTTTTT. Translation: CASSLMSLGSAGELFF.

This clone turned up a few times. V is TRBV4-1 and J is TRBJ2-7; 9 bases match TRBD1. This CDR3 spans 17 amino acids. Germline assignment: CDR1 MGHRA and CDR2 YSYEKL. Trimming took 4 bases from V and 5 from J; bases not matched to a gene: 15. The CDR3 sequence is CASSPDLPGTGYDEQYF. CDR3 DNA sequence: TGCGCCAGCAGCCCTGACCTGCCTGGGACAGGGTACGACGAGCAGTACTTC.

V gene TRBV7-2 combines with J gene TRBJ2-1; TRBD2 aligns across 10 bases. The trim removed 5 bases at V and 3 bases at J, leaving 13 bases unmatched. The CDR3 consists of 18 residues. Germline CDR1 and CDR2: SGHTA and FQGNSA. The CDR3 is CASSNTLLAGRVYNEQFF. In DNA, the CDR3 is TGTGCCAGCAGCAATACCTTACTAGCGGGGAGGGTCTACAATGAGCAGTTCTTC.